This TCR beta chain appears in the sequencing data of a study of shared clonotypes between healthy human individuals. The ends lost 5 bases at V and 5 bases at J; junction bases unmatched: 8. This CDR3 comprises 15 residues. Germline CDR1 reads SGHTA; CDR2 reads FQGNSA. Replicate PCRs run on unsorted PBMC used 250 to 300 ng DNA, which was about 30,000 T cell genomes. Sequencing was performed with immunoSEQ multiplex PCR; in TCRdb, only in-frame clones are kept and a portion is missing. The sample shows 450,000 to 600,000 clones, 65% to 80% of them seen only once. This sequence joins TRBV7-2 and TRBJ2-1, with 8 bases matching TRBD1. The sequenced sample consisted of PBMCs. This clonotype was sampled from a woman in her thirties or forties in good health. Some clones in this sample may be carry-over from other donors' samples. The CDR3 nucleotides are TGTGCCAGCAGCGCGGGGACAGGAAGGAACAATGAGCAGTTCTTC. It translates to CASSAGTGRNNEQFF.